The 16 T cell receptor beta chains given below trace back to one sample, sequenced in a study of blood T cell repertoires in COVID-19. Using immunoSEQ multiplex PCR, the repertoire was profiled, and TCRdb retains in-frame clones only, with some absent. The sample shows some 69,000 clones, around 91% of them seen only once. Input material: peripheral blood. Receptor source: a man in his fifties or sixties with COVID-19, enrolled during active disease.

V usage is TRBV7-9 and J usage is TRBJ2-1; maybe TRBD2 (5 bases). This CDR3 is built from 15 residues. Looked up from germline, CDR1 is SEHNR and CDR2 is FQNEAQ (reference sequence). V was trimmed by 2 bases and J by 0 bases, leaving 8 bases between them. CDR3 loop: CASSLLTSSYNEQFF. CDR3 bases: TGTGCCAGCAGCTTACTTACTAGCTCCTACAATGAGCAGTTCTTC. The full variable domain, completed using reference TRBV7-9 and TRBJ2-1, is DTGVSQNPRHKITKRGQNVTFRCDPISEHNRLYWYRQTLGQGPEFLTYFQNEAQLEKSRLLSDRFSAERPKGSFSTLEIQRTEQGDSAMYLCASSLLTSSYNEQFFGPGTRLTVL.

This clone was counted once. CDR3 residues: CASSSAPVDPRLNEQFF. In DNA form, the CDR3 reads TGCGCCAGCAGCTCCGCCCCCGTCGACCCCCGACTCAATGAGCAGTTCTTC. J is TRBJ2-1 and V is TRBV5-1, with no clear D. Trimming removed 3 bases at V and 6 bases at J, with 22 bases between. CDR1 is SGHRS, CDR2 YFSETQ, per germline. This CDR3 has 17 amino acids.

The rearrangement links TRBV7-2 to TRBJ1-4; D ambiguous. The V and J ends lost 0 bases and 4 bases respectively, with 6 bases between them. The CDR3 runs to 14 residues. Germline values: CDR1 SGHTA, CDR2 FQGNSA. Written as DNA, the CDR3 is TGTGCCAGCAGCTTAGCGGGGAGTAATGAAAAACTGTTTTTT. Its translation: CASSLAGSNEKLFF.

This clone was seen once. The chain recombines TRBV4-2 with TRBJ1-2; 8 bases agree with TRBD1. From germline, CDR1 is LGHNA and CDR2 YNFKEQ. V trimming: 1 base; J trimming: 5 bases; junction bases outside the gene matches: 9. CDR3 length: 16 amino acids. This chain's CDR3 is CASSQAGQGAPYGYTF. DNA for the CDR3: TGTGCCAGCAGCCAAGCGGGGCAGGGGGCACCATATGGCTACACCTTC.

V gene TRBV27 combines with J gene TRBJ1-4; D not certain. CDR1 is MNHEY, CDR2 SMNVEV, per germline (reference sequence). Trimming removed 6 bases from V and 8 bases from J, with 22 bases in between. The CDR3 runs to 16 residues. CDR3 sequence: CASSPDLLASGEKLFF. The CDR3 DNA reads as TGTGCCAGCAGCCCGGACCTTTTAGCCTCGGGGGAAAAACTGTTTTTT.

As concerns this clone: A read error may produce the germline difference seen at one junction end. The genes are TRBV14 and TRBJ2-7, with TRBD2 matching 8 bases. This CDR3 comprises 15 residues. CDR1 SGHDN and CDR2 FVKESK come from the germline V gene. The CDR3 DNA is TGTGCCAGCAGACCAGGAGCGGGAGTCTCCGACGAGCAGTACTTC. Its protein is CASRPGAGVSDEQYF. Combining the CDR3 with reference TRBV14 and TRBJ2-7 gives the whole variable domain EAGVTQFPSHSVIEKGQTVTLRCDPISGHDNLYWYRRVMGKEIKFLLHFVKESKQDESGMPNNRFLAERTGGTYSTLKVQPAELEDSGVYFCASRPGAGVSDEQYFGPGTRLTVT.

V gene TRBV19 combines with J gene TRBJ2-7; 13 bases agree with TRBD2. The germline gives CDR1 LNHDA, CDR2 SQIVND (reference sequence). The CDR3 length is 15 residues. The V segment lost 6 bases and the J segment 3 bases; nucleotides outside the gene matches: 5. CDR3 loop: CASSMGLAGSYEQYF. CDR3 bases: TGTGCCAGTAGCATGGGACTAGCGGGAAGCTACGAGCAGTACTTC.

The V gene is TRBV4-3, the J gene TRBJ1-1; D unclear. The CDR3 has 15 amino acids. The V end was cut by 0 bases, the J end by 0 bases, with 8 bases between. The germline gives CDR1 LGHNA, CDR2 YSLEER. The CDR3 here is CASSQEVSMNTEAFF. The CDR3 coding sequence is TGCGCCAGCAGCCAAGAAGTGAGCATGAACACTGAAGCTTTCTTT.

V usage is TRBV5-1 and J usage is TRBJ1-1; D unclear. V shed 1 base and J shed 3 bases, with 7 bases lying between them. The CDR3 is made up of 13 amino acids. The germline V gene encodes CDR1 SGHRS and CDR2 YFSETQ. The DNA for the CDR3 is TGCGCCAGCAGCTTGAAACTGGACACTGAAGCTTTCTTT. This translates into CASSLKLDTEAFF.

The V call is TRBV5-6, the J call TRBJ1-2; the match to TRBD1 covers 7 bases. J lost 6 bases, V lost 0 bases, and 5 bases had no gene match. Germline lookup yields CDR1 SGHDT and CDR2 YYEEEE. The CDR3 has 14 amino acids. CDR3 nucleotides: TGTGCCAGCAGCTTGGGCTCCAGGGGGAATGGCTACACCTTC. Protein: CASSLGSRGNGYTF.

The rearrangement links TRBV5-1 to TRBJ2-2, with 10 bases aligning to TRBD2. After removal of 1 base from V and 7 bases from J, the junction contained 4 bases not matched to a gene. CDR1 is SGHRS and CDR2 is YFSETQ in the germline V gene. The CDR3 has 15 residues. In DNA, the CDR3 is TGCGCCAGCAGCTTGCTAGCGGGAGCGAACGGGGAGCTGTTTTTT. Protein product: CASSLLAGANGELFF.

The chain combines TRBV27 with TRBJ2-5, with D possibly TRBD2 on 6 matching bases. The CDR3 is 14 residues long. Germline V CDR1 and CDR2: MNHEY, SMNVEV (reference sequence). V shed 4 bases and J shed 4 bases, with 13 bases lying between them. The CDR3 is CASSSGGYGETQYF. CDR3 coding DNA: TGTGCCAGCAGTTCCGGGGGATATGGAGAGACCCAGTACTTC.

The chain is built from TRBV5-5 and TRBJ1-5, with D possibly being TRBD1 (6 bases). Trimming removed 0 bases at V and 3 bases at J, with 10 bases between. This CDR3 has 15 residues. Germline lookup yields CDR1 SGHKS and CDR2 YYEKEE (reference sequence). Here the CDR3 reads CASSLGPGDNQPQHF. The CDR3, as DNA: TGTGCCAGCAGCTTGGGCCCAGGGGACAATCAGCCCCAGCATTTT.

The rearrangement uses TRBV11-3 and TRBJ2-1; 14 positions agree with TRBD2. This CDR3 contains 15 residues. The V gene's germline CDR1 is SGHNT and CDR2 YENEEA. The V and J ends lost 5 bases and 8 bases, in that order; junction bases with no gene match: 5. The CDR3 loop reads CASSTGTSGRDEQFF. CDR3 sequence (DNA): TGTGCCAGCAGCACGGGGACTAGCGGGAGAGATGAGCAGTTCTTC.

The chain combines TRBV5-1 with TRBJ2-3; no clear D gene. V lost 2 bases and J 2 bases, leaving 9 bases between the germline ends. Looked up from germline, CDR1 is SGHRS and CDR2 is YFSETQ. The CDR3 extends over 14 amino acids. The CDR3 region is CASSLSVLTDTQYF. In DNA form, the CDR3 reads TGCGCCAGCAGCTTATCGGTTCTCACAGATACGCAGTATTTT.

The V call is TRBV7-9, the J call TRBJ2-1, with TRBD1 as a possible D gene (6 bases). CDR3 size: 15 residues. Between the trimmed V and J ends, which lost 7 bases and 7 bases, there was a span of 20 bases. Per germline, CDR1 SEHNR and CDR2 FQNEAQ (reference sequence). The CDR3 spells CASKTPGEGWNEQFF. The CDR3 DNA reads TGTGCCAGCAAAACTCCAGGGGAAGGATGGAATGAGCAGTTCTTC.